Each of the 24 T cell receptor beta chains below was sequenced from the same sample in a study of blood T cell repertoires in COVID-19. Here immunoSEQ multiplex PCR was the method, and the copy in TCRdb shows in-frame clones only, minus some. This sample has over 100,000 clones; more than 75% occur once, and the top ten carry over 2%. The sequenced sample consisted of peripheral blood. The receptors derive from a man in his fifties with active COVID-19.

The J gene is TRBJ1-6, the V gene TRBV7-2; maybe TRBD1 (5 bases). Germline-derived CDR1 and CDR2 are SGHTA and FQGNSA. The CDR3 is 14 residues long. Trimming shortened V by 4 bases and J by 5 bases, and 9 bases separated the two germline ends. DNA for the CDR3: TGTGCCAGCAGCTACGACAGACATAATTCACCCCTCCACTTT. It codes for CASSYDRHNSPLHF.

In its sample, this clone was seen a few times. This chain links TRBV15 with TRBJ2-7; D gene uncertain. CDR1 LNHNV and CDR2 YYDKDF come from the germline V gene (reference sequence). This CDR3 is built from 11 residues. The V gene lost 1 base and the J gene lost 5 bases, with 3 bases spanning the gap. CDR3 in DNA: TGTGCCACCAGCAGAGCTAACGAGCAGTACTTC. Translating it yields CATSRANEQYF.

The V call is TRBV2, the J call TRBJ2-7; possible D gene TRBD1, 5 bases. V was clipped by 6 bases and J by 0 bases, with 12 bases between them. The CDR3 totals 14 residues. CDR1 SNHLY and CDR2 FYNNEI come from the germline V gene. CDR3 loop: CASRMTVLSYEQYF. In nucleotides, the CDR3 is TGTGCCAGCAGGATGACAGTCCTCTCCTACGAGCAGTACTTC. Drawing the rest from reference TRBV2 and TRBJ2-7, the complete variable domain is EPEVTQTPSHQVTQMGQEVILRCVPISNHLYFYWYRQILGQKVEFLVSFYNNEISEKSEIFDDQFSVERPDGSNFTLKIRSTKLEDSAMYFCASRMTVLSYEQYFGPGTRLTVT.

J is TRBJ2-1 and V is TRBV4-3; TRBD2 agrees at 10 bases. The V segment lost 1 base and the J segment 9 bases; nucleotides outside the gene matches: 9. The CDR3 runs to 16 residues. Germline values: CDR1 LGHNA, CDR2 YSLEER. The CDR3 nucleotides read TGCGCCAGCAGCCAAGGGCTAGCGGGGGCCCCCCGTGAGCAGTTCTTC. Translation: CASSQGLAGAPREQFF.

V gene TRBV5-1 combines with J gene TRBJ2-5, with 9 bases aligning to TRBD2. Unmatched junction bases numbered 3, after V lost 0 bases and J lost 0 bases. CDR3 size: 16 residues. Per germline, CDR1 SGHRS and CDR2 YFSETQ. The DNA for the CDR3 is TGCGCCAGCAGCTTGGCAGCGGGGGGATACCAAGAGACCCAGTACTTC. Residues: CASSLAAGGYQETQYF.

The chain combines TRBV5-1 with TRBJ1-5; D is uncertain. Germline V CDR1 and CDR2: SGHRS, YFSETQ. This CDR3 contains 13 residues. V gave up 4 bases and J gave up 6 bases, with 11 bases separating them. DNA for the CDR3: TGCGCCAGCAGCCCCTTTTCGGGTCAGCCCCAGCATTTT. Translation gives CASSPFSGQPQHF.

The chain has TRBV11-3 and TRBJ2-7; possibly TRBD1 for D (7 bases). The CDR3 covers 14 residues. CDR1 is SGHNT, CDR2 YENEEA, per germline. Trimming stripped 4 bases from V and 3 bases from J, with 13 bases between. CDR3 sequence (DNA): TGTGCCAGCAGCTCGGCGGGGACAGACTACGAGCAGTACTTC. This sequence encodes CASSSAGTDYEQYF.

This clone was observed once. The V call is TRBV7-9, the J call TRBJ1-1, with D perhaps matching TRBD1 (6 bases). The germline CDR1 and CDR2 sequences are SEHNR and FQNEAQ (reference sequence). V lost 1 base and J 4 bases, leaving 10 bases between the germline ends. The CDR3 contains 14 residues. For the CDR3, the DNA is TGTGCCAGCAGCTTAGACAGGGCGGGCACTGAAGCTTTCTTT. This gives the protein CASSLDRAGTEAFF. The entire variable domain, with the rest obtained from reference TRBV7-9 and TRBJ1-1, is as follows: DTGVSQNPRHKITKRGQNVTFRCDPISEHNRLYWYRQTLGQGPEFLTYFQNEAQLEKSRLLSDRFSAERPKGSFSTLEIQRTEQGDSAMYLCASSLDRAGTEAFFGQGTRLTVV.

The chain combines TRBV7-8 with TRBJ2-1; TRBD2 matches at 8 bases. CDR1 is SGHVS, CDR2 FQNEAQ, per germline. The CDR3 runs 15 residues. The V and J ends lost 4 bases and 5 bases, in that order; junction bases with no gene match: 7. The CDR3 DNA sequence: TGTGCCAGCAGCTCTCGGGGGGGGCCCCACAATGAGCAGTTCTTC. It codes for CASSSRGGPHNEQFF.

This chain joins TRBV19 and TRBJ2-7, with 10 bases fitting TRBD1. The germline CDR1 and CDR2 sequences are LNHDA and SQIVND (reference sequence). Trimming removed 9 bases from V and 2 bases from J; junction bases left unmatched: 7. The CDR3 contains 14 residues. This CDR3 is CASSRDRGPYEQYF. The CDR3 DNA follows: TGTGCCAGCTCCCGGGACAGGGGCCCCTACGAGCAGTACTTC.

This clone was seen a few times. The CDR3 loop is CASSVGSRGGSNEQFF. The CDR3 coding sequence is TGTGCCAGCAGCGTAGGGTCGCGGGGAGGCAGCAATGAGCAGTTCTTC. The V gene is TRBV9, the J gene TRBJ2-1, with D maybe TRBD2 (6 bases). The CDR3 covers 16 residues. Germline values: CDR1 SGDLS, CDR2 YYNGEE. Between the trimmed V and J ends, which lost 0 bases and 6 bases, there was a span of 16 bases.

For the CDR3, the DNA is TGTGCCAGCAGCCCTAGGACAGGGACTGCTGGAAACACCATATATTTT. It specifies CASSPRTGTAGNTIYF. The V gene is TRBV7-2, the J gene TRBJ1-3, with 8 nucleotides matching TRBD1. Trimming cost V 5 bases and J 2 bases; bases outside gene matches: 8. Germline V CDR1 and CDR2: SGHTA, FQGNSA. The CDR3 sequence is 16 residues long. The whole variable domain, filled in from reference TRBV7-2 and TRBJ1-3, reads GAGVSQSPSNKVTEKGKDVELRCDPISGHTALYWYRQSLGQGLEFLIYFQGNSAPDKSGLPSDRFSAERTGGSVSTLTIQRTQQEDSAVYLCASSPRTGTAGNTIYFGEGSWLTVV.

The rearrangement uses TRBV7-2 and TRBJ1-3; D call uncertain. Trimming left V 2 bases short and J 0 bases short, with 11 bases between. The V gene's germline CDR1 is SGHTA and CDR2 FQGNSA. The length of the CDR3 is 16 residues. CDR3 amino acids: CASSLHPGSSGNTIYF. For the CDR3, the DNA is TGTGCCAGCAGCTTACATCCTGGCAGCTCTGGAAACACCATATATTTT.

In its sample, this clone was seen a few times. V gene TRBV2 combines with J gene TRBJ1-5; TRBD1 might be the D (5 bases). V lost 4 bases and J lost 3, with 10 bases in between. The CDR3 extends over 14 amino acids. CDR1 and CDR2 from the germline V gene are SNHLY and FYNNEI. This chain's CDR3 is CASSVGGANQPQHF. CDR3 nucleotide sequence: TGTGCCAGCAGTGTGGGGGGAGCCAATCAGCCCCAGCATTTT.

The J gene is TRBJ2-7, the V gene TRBV5-1, with TRBD1 matching 10 bases. V was pared by 5 bases and J by 2 bases, with 4 bases of the junction left unmatched. Germline CDR1 reads SGHRS; CDR2 reads YFSETQ. The CDR3 loop spans 14 amino acids. The DNA of the CDR3 is TGCGCCAGCAGAAGCGGGACAGGGGCCTACGAGCAGTACTTC. It is translated as CASRSGTGAYEQYF.

This clone was detected once. The chain employs TRBV5-1 and TRBJ2-5; TRBD2 agrees at 8 bases. CDR1 is SGHRS and CDR2 is YFSETQ in the germline V gene. The CDR3 extends over 16 amino acids. V was clipped by 4 bases and J by 5 bases; unmatched bases: 13. In DNA, the CDR3 is TGCGCCAGCAGCGCGACCCCAGCGGGGGTAGGGGAGACCCAGTACTTC. Translated, it gives CASSATPAGVGETQYF.

The genes are TRBV3-1 (or the pseudogene TRBV3-2) and TRBJ2-1, with 9 bases identical to TRBD1. V shed 5 bases and J 9 bases; nucleotides not matched to a gene: 5. The V gene's germline CDR1 is LGHDT and CDR2 YNNKEL (reference sequence). CDR3 length equals 13 residues. The CDR3 sequence: CASSYRGPGEQFF. The CDR3 DNA reads TGTGCCAGCAGCTACAGGGGGCCCGGTGAGCAGTTCTTC.

This chain links TRBV27 with TRBJ2-7, with D tentatively TRBD2 (6 bases). Trimming removed 3 bases at V and 4 bases at J, with 16 bases between. The CDR3 contains 15 residues. Germline CDR1 reads MNHEY; CDR2 reads SMNVEV (reference sequence). The CDR3: CASSLSTSAAYEQYF. The DNA for the CDR3 is TGTGCCAGCAGTTTGTCGACTAGTGCGGCTTACGAGCAGTACTTC.

The chain recombines TRBV27 with TRBJ2-7; 8 bases match TRBD1. From germline, CDR1 is MNHEY and CDR2 SMNVEV (reference sequence). The ends lost 2 bases at V and 3 bases at J; junction bases unmatched: 3. The CDR3 sequence is 14 residues long. The CDR3 here is CASSLNDRGYEQYF. DNA for the CDR3: TGTGCCAGCAGTTTAAACGACAGGGGCTACGAGCAGTACTTC.

The gene calls are TRBV7-9 and TRBJ2-7; the match to TRBD2 covers 10 bases. CDR3 size: 17 residues. Trimming took 2 bases from V and 3 from J; bases not matched to a gene: 10. The germline CDR1 and CDR2 sequences are SEHNR and FQNEAQ (reference sequence). CDR3 loop: CASSLPASGGAGYEQYF. CDR3 nucleotides: TGTGCCAGCAGCTTACCAGCAAGCGGGGGGGCCGGCTACGAGCAGTACTTC.

The genes are TRBV6-5 and TRBJ2-3, with 14 bases identical to TRBD2. V lost 5 bases and J lost 3; bases outside the gene matches: 1. Germline loops: CDR1 MNHEY, CDR2 SVGAGI. This CDR3 spans 15 amino acids. The CDR3 coding sequence is TGTGCCAGCAGTCGGACTAGCGGGGGGACAGATACGCAGTATTTT. It translates to CASSRTSGGTDTQYF.

This clone has a handful of counts. V is TRBV27 and J is TRBJ1-1; tentative D call: TRBD1 (5 bases). Germline values: CDR1 MNHEY, CDR2 SMNVEV (reference sequence). V gave up 3 bases and J gave up 8 bases, with 13 bases separating them. The CDR3 is 13 amino acids. CDR3 loop: CASSFTSAGEAFF. The CDR3 region has the DNA TGTGCCAGCAGTTTTACATCGGCAGGGGAAGCTTTCTTT.

The chain joins TRBV12-3 or TRBV12-4 to TRBJ2-7; no firm D call. Trimming took 4 bases from V and 7 from J, leaving 11 bases between them. CDR3 size: 12 residues. In DNA, the CDR3 is TGTGCCAGCAGTTATACTCCCGGGGAGCAGTACTTC. Translation: CASSYTPGEQYF.

This chain links TRBV14 with TRBJ2-3, with D uncertain. This CDR3 region has 17 residues. The V gene lost 4 bases and the J gene lost 0 bases, with 17 bases spanning the gap. Germline V lookup: CDR1 SGHDN, CDR2 FVKESK. CDR3 in DNA: TGTGCCAGCAGCCCCCCGCGGCAAGCTTCTAGCACAGATACGCAGTATTTT. Translating gives CASSPPRQASSTDTQYF. The entire variable domain, with the rest obtained from reference TRBV14 and TRBJ2-3, is as follows: EAGVTQFPSHSVIEKGQTVTLRCDPISGHDNLYWYRRVMGKEIKFLLHFVKESKQDESGMPNNRFLAERTGGTYSTLKVQPAELEDSGVYFCASSPPRQASSTDTQYFGPGTRLTVL.